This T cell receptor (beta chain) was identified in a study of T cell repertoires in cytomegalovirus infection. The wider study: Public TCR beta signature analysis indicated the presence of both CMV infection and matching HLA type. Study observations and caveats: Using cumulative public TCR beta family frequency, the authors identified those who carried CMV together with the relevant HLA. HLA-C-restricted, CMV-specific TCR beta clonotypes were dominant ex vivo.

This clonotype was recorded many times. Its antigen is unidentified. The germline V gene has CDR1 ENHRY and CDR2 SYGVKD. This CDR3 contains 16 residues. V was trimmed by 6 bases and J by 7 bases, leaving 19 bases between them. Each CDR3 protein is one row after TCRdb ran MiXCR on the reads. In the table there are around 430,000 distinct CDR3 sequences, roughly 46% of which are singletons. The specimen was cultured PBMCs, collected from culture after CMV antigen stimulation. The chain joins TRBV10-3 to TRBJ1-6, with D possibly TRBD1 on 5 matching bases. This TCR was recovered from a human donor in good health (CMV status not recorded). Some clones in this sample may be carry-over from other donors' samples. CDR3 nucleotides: TGTGCCATCAGCCAAAGGGGAGACTCGGGGAATTCACCCCTCCACTTT. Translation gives CAISQRGDSGNSPLHF.